The 30 T cell receptor beta chains below were found in one sample sequenced in a study of cytomegalovirus exposure and HLA in healthy donors. A multiplex PCR was run with 60 Vbeta primers and 13 Jbeta primers. Profiled with immunoSEQ multiplex PCR; TCRdb holds only in-frame clones, not every one. The table includes some 190,000 clones, about 9.4% detected once. Sequenced sample: PBMCs. All receptors derive from a woman aged 30 to 39 in good health and CMV-seropositive.

The table lists this clone with a few counts. The chain couples TRBV30 to TRBJ2-1, with TRBD2 identical over 8 bases. The CDR3 loop spans 17 amino acids. The junction had 12 bases not matched to a gene; V was cut back by 0 bases and J by 5 bases. From germline, CDR1 is GTSNPN and CDR2 SVGIG (reference sequence). CDR3 protein: CAWSVKMETSANNEQFF. The CDR3 bases are TGTGCCTGGAGTGTAAAAATGGAGACTAGCGCCAACAATGAGCAGTTCTTC.

A few counts support this clone. The chain is built from TRBV2 and TRBJ1-3; 8 bases are a match to TRBD1. Trimming took 1 base from V and 4 from J; bases not matched to a gene: 3. CDR1 SNHLY and CDR2 FYNNEI come from the germline V gene. The CDR3 totals 15 residues. CDR3 sequence reads: CASSEGTGTGNTIYF. CDR3 DNA: TGTGCCAGCAGTGAAGGGACAGGGACCGGAAACACCATATATTTT. The full variable domain, rest sourced from reference TRBV2 and TRBJ1-3, is EPEVTQTPSHQVTQMGQEVILRCVPISNHLYFYWYRQILGQKVEFLVSFYNNEISEKSEIFDDQFSVERPDGSNFTLKIRSTKLEDSAMYFCASSEGTGTGNTIYFGEGSWLTVV.

This chain links TRBV5-4 with TRBJ2-1; the match to TRBD2 covers 8 bases. The CDR3 totals 15 residues. Trimming at V came to 6 bases and at J to 2 bases, leaving 7 bases not matched to a gene. Germline lookup yields CDR1 SGHNT and CDR2 YYREEE (reference sequence). CDR3 amino acids: CASIPAGGTYNEQFF. CDR3 nucleotides: TGTGCCAGCATCCCGGCGGGGGGTACCTACAATGAGCAGTTCTTC.

The rearrangement uses TRBV7-9 and TRBJ2-1; 12 bases are a match to TRBD2. Per germline, CDR1 SEHNR and CDR2 FQNEAQ (reference sequence). This CDR3 is 15 amino acids long. Germline trimming cut 5 bases from V and 7 bases from J; bases unmatched to any gene: 6. The CDR3 is CASSLSTSGRNEQFF. DNA for the CDR3: TGTGCCAGCAGCCTCTCGACTAGCGGGAGAAATGAGCAGTTCTTC.

The chain links TRBV6-1 to TRBJ2-2; TRBD2 agrees at 9 bases. Germline V gene lookup returns CDR1 MNHNS and CDR2 SASEGT. V shed 1 base, J shed 0 bases, and the junction held 9 bases outside the gene matches. The CDR3 is 19 amino acids. The chain's CDR3 is CASSEGGLATIANTGELFF. CDR3 DNA: TGTGCCAGCAGTGAAGGCGGACTAGCGACCATCGCGAACACCGGGGAGCTGTTTTTT.

The chain has TRBV7-9 and TRBJ1-1, with D unresolved. Trimming pared 5 bases from V and 7 bases from J, leaving 14 bases between. Germline assignment: CDR1 SEHNR and CDR2 FQNEAQ (reference sequence). The CDR3 is made up of 13 amino acids. Here the CDR3 reads CASSPQMGLEAFF. DNA of the CDR3: TGTGCCAGCAGCCCCCAGATGGGCCTTGAAGCTTTCTTT.

This clone was counted only a few times. The J gene is TRBJ2-1, the V gene TRBV27; D not certain. Trimming left V 6 bases short and J 7 bases short, with 7 bases between. The CDR3 consists of 11 residues. Germline V gene lookup returns CDR1 MNHEY and CDR2 SMNVEV (reference sequence). CDR3 nucleotide sequence: TGTGCCAGCAGGCAGTATAATGAGCAGTTCTTC. Translating gives CASRQYNEQFF.

This clone was detected only a few times. The rearrangement joins TRBV5-4 to TRBJ2-3; 9 bases map to TRBD2. Trimming at V came to 4 bases and at J to 3 bases, leaving 12 bases not matched to a gene. CDR1 and CDR2 from the germline V gene are SGHNT and YYREEE (reference sequence). The CDR3 runs 17 residues. Here the CDR3 reads CASSGMISGRTTDTQYF. In DNA, the CDR3 is TGTGCCAGCAGCGGAATGATTAGCGGGAGAACGACAGATACGCAGTATTTT. The whole variable domain, filled in from reference TRBV5-4 and TRBJ2-3, reads ETGVTQSPTHLIKTRGQQVTLRCSSQSGHNTVSWYQQALGQGPQFIFQYYREEENGRGNFPPRFSGLQFPNYSSELNVNALELDDSALYLCASSGMISGRTTDTQYFGPGTRLTVL.

This clone was counted between two and nine times. The chain carries TRBV2 and TRBJ2-7; TRBD2 aligns across 9 bases. V lost 10 bases and J lost 3; bases outside the gene matches: 13. CDR1 SNHLY and CDR2 FYNNEI come from the germline V gene. The CDR3 extends over 15 amino acids. The CDR3 DNA sequence: TGTGCCACCCGCGAGACTAGCGGAGGAGTCTACGAGCAGTACTTC. This translates into CATRETSGGVYEQYF. Filled out from reference TRBV2 and TRBJ2-7, the complete variable domain reads EPEVTQTPSHQVTQMGQEVILRCVPISNHLYFYWYRQILGQKVEFLVSFYNNEISEKSEIFDDQFSVERPDGSNFTLKIRSTKLEDSAMYFCATRETSGGVYEQYFGPGTRLTVT.

This clone appeared a few times. V is TRBV19 and J is TRBJ2-7; 12 bases match TRBD2. Germline CDR1 reads LNHDA; CDR2 reads SQIVND (reference sequence). CDR3 length equals 18 residues. V gave up 4 bases and J gave up 0 bases; unmatched junction bases: 10. The CDR3 bases are TGTGCCAGTAGTACCTCCGGACTAGCGGGAAAGCACTCCTACGAGCAGTACTTC. Its translation is CASSTSGLAGKHSYEQYF.

The rearrangement uses TRBV2 and TRBJ1-5; maybe TRBD1 (6 bases). The CDR3 covers 13 residues. Germline V gene lookup returns CDR1 SNHLY and CDR2 FYNNEI. The germline V and J ends were trimmed by 2 bases and 7 bases, with 9 bases remaining between them. In DNA form, the CDR3 reads TGTGCCAGCAGTGAAAACAGGGCCCAGCCCCAGCATTTT. This encodes CASSENRAQPQHF. Full variable domain (outside the CDR3, taken from reference TRBV2 and TRBJ1-5): EPEVTQTPSHQVTQMGQEVILRCVPISNHLYFYWYRQILGQKVEFLVSFYNNEISEKSEIFDDQFSVERPDGSNFTLKIRSTKLEDSAMYFCASSENRAQPQHFGDGTRLSIL.

The chain recombines TRBV13 with TRBJ1-2; no firm D call. This CDR3 has 13 amino acids. V was pared by 0 bases and J by 4 bases, with 6 bases between. Per the germline V gene, CDR1 is PRHDT and CDR2 is FYEKMQ (reference sequence). The CDR3 is CASSLGGLYGYTF. The CDR3 bases are TGTGCCAGCAGCTTAGGGGGCCTCTATGGCTACACCTTC.

This clone came up a few times. The chain combines TRBV5-4 with TRBJ2-2, with a weak D call TRBD2 (6 bases). This CDR3 has 19 amino acids. Per the germline V gene, CDR1 is SGHNT and CDR2 is YYREEE (reference sequence). V was clipped by 5 bases and J by 2 bases, with 25 bases between them. The CDR3 loop reads CASRSSPLLEGLNTGELFF. The CDR3 bases are TGTGCCAGCAGATCGTCGCCCCTTTTGGAGGGGCTAAACACCGGGGAGCTGTTTTTT.

This clone turned up a few times. The chain is built from TRBV2 and TRBJ1-1; 8 bases map to TRBD1. Germline V CDR1 and CDR2: SNHLY, FYNNEI. Losses at the gene ends were 7 bases for V and 4 bases for J; bases not matched to a gene: 11. The length of the CDR3 is 15 residues. The CDR3: CASMGTGPRGTEAFF. CDR3 nucleotide sequence: TGTGCCAGCATGGGGACAGGACCTCGGGGCACTGAAGCTTTCTTT.

This clone appeared a few times. The V gene is TRBV2, the J gene TRBJ2-7, with D uncertain. Trimming shortened V by 8 bases and J by 3 bases, and 20 bases separated the two germline ends. This CDR3 is built from 15 residues. Germline V gene data show CDR1 as SNHLY and CDR2 as FYNNEI. CDR3 nucleotide sequence: TGTGCCAGCTCGTCCCCCATCGACTTTGTCTACGAGCAGTACTTC. This gives the protein CASSSPIDFVYEQYF.

This clone was seen a handful of times. The rearrangement joins TRBV5-4 to TRBJ2-5; 7 nucleotides align to TRBD2. J lost 4 bases, V lost 3 bases, and 12 bases had no gene match. Germline V lookup: CDR1 SGHNT, CDR2 YYREEE (reference sequence). This CDR3 has 16 residues. The CDR3 DNA is TGTGCCAGCAGCTGGGGAGCGGGACCCTCCCGAGAGACCCAGTACTTC. It encodes CASSWGAGPSRETQYF.

This clone was seen only a few times. This chain links TRBV5-6 with TRBJ2-7, with TRBD2 identical over 8 bases. This CDR3 is built from 15 residues. CDR1 is SGHDT and CDR2 is YYEEEE in the germline V gene. With 9 bases clipped from V and 1 base from J, the junction kept 12 bases outside the gene matches. The CDR3 reads CANLPSERESYEQYF. The DNA for the CDR3 is TGTGCCAACCTACCTAGTGAGCGGGAGTCCTACGAGCAGTACTTC.

The J gene is TRBJ2-3, the V gene TRBV4-2, with 11 positions matching TRBD2. The germline V gene has CDR1 LGHNA and CDR2 YNFKEQ. V shed 3 bases, J shed 3 bases, and the junction held 8 bases outside the gene matches. The CDR3 consists of 17 residues. This CDR3 reads CASSHLSGREGTDTQYF. In nucleotides, the CDR3 is TGTGCCAGCAGCCACCTTAGCGGGAGGGAGGGGACAGATACGCAGTATTTT.

The V and J genes are TRBV19 and TRBJ2-6; no firm D call. The germline V gene encodes CDR1 LNHDA and CDR2 SQIVND (reference sequence). V was trimmed by 1 base and J by 0 bases, leaving 10 bases between them. This CDR3 is built from 17 residues. CDR3 region: CASSIGTASSGANVLTF. Written as DNA, the CDR3 is TGTGCCAGTAGTATAGGTACCGCGAGCTCTGGGGCCAACGTCCTGACTTTC.

This clone has more than one count but fewer than ten. The chain uses TRBV30 and TRBJ2-7, with 9 bases fitting TRBD1. Germline values: CDR1 GTSNPN, CDR2 SVGIG (reference sequence). The CDR3 sequence is 14 residues long. J gave up 3 bases and V 2 bases, and 5 bases lay outside the gene matches. CDR3: CAWSLGTGYYEQYF. The CDR3 coding sequence is TGTGCCTGGAGTCTAGGGACAGGGTACTACGAGCAGTACTTC. The whole variable domain, filled in from reference TRBV30 and TRBJ2-7, reads SQTIHQWPATLVQPVGSPLSLECTVEGTSNPNLYWYRQAAGRGLQLLFYSVGIGQISSEVPQNLSASRPQDRQFILSSKKLLLSDSGFYLCAWSLGTGYYEQYFGPGTRLTVT.

The V call is TRBV5-1, the J call TRBJ2-5; 9 bases map to TRBD1. The CDR3 loop spans 14 amino acids. The V segment lost 2 bases and the J segment 4 bases; nucleotides outside the gene matches: 3. In germline, CDR1 is SGHRS, CDR2 YFSETQ. The CDR3 loop is CASSFTDRGETQYF. CDR3 in DNA: TGCGCCAGCAGCTTTACGGACAGGGGAGAGACCCAGTACTTC. Drawing the rest from reference TRBV5-1 and TRBJ2-5, the complete variable domain is KAGVTQTPRYLIKTRGQQVTLSCSPISGHRSVSWYQQTPGQGLQFLFEYFSETQRNKGNFPGRFSGRQFSNSRSEMNVSTLELGDSALYLCASSFTDRGETQYFGPGTRLLVL.

In this sample, this clone turned up a few times. This chain connects TRBV2 to TRBJ2-2; 13 bases are a match to TRBD2. Germline V lookup: CDR1 SNHLY, CDR2 FYNNEI. The V segment lost 6 bases and the J segment 6 bases; nucleotides outside the gene matches: 19. This CDR3 is built from 20 residues. CDR3 nucleotide sequence: TGTGCCAGCAGCAGTGAGAACCCGGGACTAGCGGGAAATAGGGCCGGGGAGCTGTTTTTT. It specifies CASSSENPGLAGNRAGELFF.

This clone was counted only a few times. The chain employs TRBV2 and TRBJ2-7, with D possibly TRBD1 on 6 matching bases. From germline, CDR1 is SNHLY and CDR2 FYNNEI. The CDR3 is 15 amino acids. The germline V and J ends were trimmed by 4 bases and 3 bases, with 16 bases remaining between them. The CDR3 DNA is TGTGCCAGCAGTGCACAGGGAAGGGGAGTCTACGAGCAGTACTTC. The encoded protein is CASSAQGRGVYEQYF.

The genes are TRBV14 and TRBJ1-1; 8 nucleotides align to TRBD1. The CDR3 spans 16 residues. After removal of 4 bases from V and 1 base from J, the junction contained 8 bases not matched to a gene. Germline V CDR1 and CDR2: SGHDN, FVKESK. The CDR3 sequence is CASSRKGGTGNTEAFF. Written as DNA, the CDR3 is TGTGCCAGCAGCCGAAAAGGAGGGACAGGGAACACTGAAGCTTTCTTT.

The J gene is TRBJ2-7, the V gene TRBV29-1, with a possible D match to TRBD1 (6 bases). Germline CDR1 is SQVTM and CDR2 is ANQGSEA. The CDR3 consists of 11 residues. The ends were cut back, 6 bases at V and 5 bases at J, with 11 bases in the middle. In nucleotides, the CDR3 is TGCAGCGTCTACAGGGAAAACGAGCAGTACTTC. Protein product: CSVYRENEQYF.

This clone appeared a few times. This sample also contains other DNA sequences that code for the same CDR3. The chain is built from TRBV5-1 and TRBJ2-7, with TRBD2 matching over 9 bases. Germline values: CDR1 SGHRS, CDR2 YFSETQ. Germline trimming cut 4 bases from V and 4 bases from J; bases unmatched to any gene: 6. CDR3 length equals 14 residues. The CDR3 is CASSLTSGKYEQYF. The CDR3 DNA sequence: TGCGCCAGCAGCCTGACTAGCGGTAAATACGAGCAGTACTTC.

This sequence joins TRBV4-1 and TRBJ1-1; D gene uncertain. This CDR3 spans 14 amino acids. Germline V lookup: CDR1 MGHRA, CDR2 YSYEKL. Trimming left V 0 bases short and J 2 bases short, with 7 bases between. The CDR3 nucleotides read TGCGCCAGCAGCCAAGATCTAATTAACACTGAAGCTTTCTTT. It yields the protein CASSQDLINTEAFF.

The chain combines TRBV7-2 with TRBJ1-5; D gene uncertain. Between the trimmed V and J ends, which lost 5 bases and 5 bases, there was a span of 25 bases. This CDR3 contains 18 residues. The germline gives CDR1 SGHTA, CDR2 FQGNSA. This CDR3 reads CASSLFPGRGVRYQPQHF. In nucleotides, the CDR3 is TGTGCCAGCAGCCTATTCCCGGGCCGGGGAGTTCGGTATCAGCCCCAGCATTTT.

The V call is TRBV5-1, the J call TRBJ2-7; 8 bases agree with TRBD2. CDR3 length: 14 residues. Losses at the gene ends were 5 bases for V and 5 bases for J; bases not matched to a gene: 9. CDR1 is SGHRS, CDR2 YFSETQ, per germline. The CDR3 reads CASRLSGGPHEQYF. The CDR3 DNA reads TGCGCCAGCAGGTTGTCGGGAGGGCCCCACGAGCAGTACTTC.

The rearrangement joins TRBV6-1 to TRBJ2-7; D unclear. Per germline, CDR1 MNHNS and CDR2 SASEGT. The V end lost 7 bases, the J end lost 3 bases, and 13 bases lay between the germline ends. This CDR3 contains 13 residues. CDR3 residues: CASTSLEHYEQYF. CDR3 DNA: TGTGCCAGCACGAGCTTAGAGCACTACGAGCAGTACTTC.